This T cell receptor (beta chain) originates from a study of shared clonotypes between healthy human individuals. The naive CD8 subset, CD45RO-negative cells positively selected for CCR7, excluded terminally differentiated effector memory CD45RA+ cells. Germline CDR1 is MNHEY and CDR2 is SMNVEV (reference sequence). This CDR3 has 13 residues. The ends were cut back, 3 bases at V and 1 base at J, with 6 bases in the middle. Concerning this clone itself: The sample holds other DNA sequences that translate to the same CDR3.

The protocol was immunoSEQ multiplex PCR, while the TCRdb copy is restricted to in-frame clones and leaves out a portion. Of about 2.1 million clones listed, 85% to 95% were seen once; the top ten hold 1.5% to 2%. The sequence was collected from a man younger than 35 in good health. Some clones in this sample may be carry-over from other donors' samples. The rearrangement uses TRBV27 and TRBJ1-1, with D unresolved. The sequenced sample was naive CD8+ T cells from PBMCs. The CDR3 loop is CASSFAENTEAFF. CDR3 nucleotide sequence: TGTGCCAGCAGTTTTGCCGAGAACACTGAAGCTTTCTTT.